This T cell receptor (beta chain) came from a study of blood T cell repertoires in COVID-19. This study enrolled people aged roughly 18 to 90 from around 26 US geographic areas. Before being deemed recovered, Cohort 3 donors had two negative PCRs, clearance, or symptom resolution. Clones were read by immunoSEQ multiplex PCR, and TCRdb kept only the in-frame ones, dropping some. There are about 200,000 clones in the sample; approximately 80% occur only once, and approximately 10% lies in the top ten. Sequenced material: PBMCs or T cells enriched from blood (not recorded which). The TCR was taken from a man aged 40-55 years who had recovered from COVID-19.

In DNA, the CDR3 is TGTGCCAGCAGCCCACAACAGGGGAACACTGAAGCTTTCTTT. It encodes CASSPQQGNTEAFF. This sequence joins TRBV7-2 and TRBJ1-1; D is possibly TRBD1 (6 bases). The germline CDR1 and CDR2 sequences are SGHTA and FQGNSA. V lost 5 bases and J 1 base, leaving 11 bases between the germline ends. The CDR3 has 14 residues.